The 19 T cell receptor beta chains reported below all come from one sample, sequenced in a study of OX40 agonist ivuxolimab in advanced cancers. Only in-frame clones appear in the TCRdb table, and some are missing; sequencing was by immunoSEQ multiplex PCR. The sample lists 60,000 to 80,000 clones, around nine tenths occurring once. The specimen was CD4+ or CD8+ T cells sorted from blood, collected in a trial of the OX40 agonist ivuxolimab. Every receptor here comes from an adult with an advanced solid tumor such as melanoma, head and neck, liver or kidney cancer.

This clone was observed a single time. The chain is built from TRBV2 and TRBJ2-7; D remains unclear. Trimming shortened V by 6 bases and J by 3 bases, and 15 bases separated the two germline ends. Germline V gives CDR1 SNHLY, CDR2 FYNNEI. The CDR3 loop spans 14 amino acids. CDR3 protein: CASRAMVGSYEQYF. CDR3 DNA sequence: TGTGCCAGCAGAGCCATGGTCGGAAGCTACGAGCAGTACTTC.

The genes are TRBV9 and TRBJ1-5; perhaps TRBD1 as D (5 bases). Trimming stripped 4 bases from V and 4 bases from J, with 9 bases between. The CDR3 has 13 residues. CDR1 SGDLS and CDR2 YYNGEE come from the germline V gene. The CDR3 DNA reads as TGTGCCAGCAGCCCGGGGGGAAATCAGCCCCAGCATTTT. The encoded protein is CASSPGGNQPQHF.

The genes are TRBV9 and TRBJ2-7, with a possible D match to TRBD1 (7 bases). This CDR3 is built from 15 residues. The V end was cut by 4 bases, the J end by 2 bases, with 16 bases between. Looked up from germline, CDR1 is SGDLS and CDR2 is YYNGEE. The CDR3 reads CASSLGGRGAYEQYF. The CDR3 coding sequence is TGTGCCAGCAGCCTAGGGGGCAGGGGGGCCTACGAGCAGTACTTC.

This chain uses TRBV10-1 with TRBJ2-7, with unresolved D. Germline lookup yields CDR1 WNHNN and CDR2 SYGVQD (reference sequence). Trimming removed 3 bases from V and 3 bases from J, with 12 bases in between. The CDR3 totals 14 residues. CDR3 nucleotides: TGCGCCAGCAGTGAAAACGGAGTGAACTACGAGCAGTACTTC. It is translated as CASSENGVNYEQYF.

The CDR3 DNA reads TGTGCCAGTAGATCGATGGAAGGATCCTCCTACGAGCAGTACTTC. Translated, it gives CASRSMEGSSYEQYF. This sequence joins TRBV19 and TRBJ2-7, with D uncertain. Germline-derived CDR1 and CDR2 are LNHDA and SQIVND (reference sequence). V lost 6 bases to trimming and J lost 0 bases, with 15 bases between them. The CDR3 totals 15 residues.

The V and J genes are TRBV9 and TRBJ2-1, with D maybe TRBD2 (6 bases). Germline CDR1 reads SGDLS; CDR2 reads YYNGEE. Trimming cost V 0 bases and J 6 bases, with 13 bases left between them. This CDR3 is built from 15 residues. CDR3 residues: CASSVAGTPLNEQFF. The CDR3 coding sequence is TGTGCCAGCAGCGTAGCCGGGACTCCCCTCAATGAGCAGTTCTTC.

The gene calls are TRBV7-2 and TRBJ2-2; tentatively, D is TRBD2 (6 bases). The CDR3 is made up of 16 amino acids. Deletions cut 4 bases from V and 4 bases from J, with 16 bases between. Per the germline V gene, CDR1 is SGHTA and CDR2 is FQGNSA. DNA for the CDR3: TGTGCCAGCAGCTCGGGACGGCTGGGGGGCACCGGGGAGCTGTTTTTT. Its protein product is CASSSGRLGGTGELFF.

This sequence joins TRBV19 and TRBJ1-2; 9 nucleotides agree with TRBD1. Germline CDR1 is LNHDA and CDR2 is SQIVND (reference sequence). The CDR3 sequence is 16 residues long. V lost 5 bases, J lost 4 bases, and 11 bases stayed unmatched. CDR3 coding DNA: TGTGCCAGTAGTGTCACCCAGATGACAGGGGGCTATGGCTACACCTTC. This codes for CASSVTQMTGGYGYTF.

This clone was detected once. The genes are TRBV2 and TRBJ1-5; a weak D match, TRBD1 (5 bases). With 7 bases removed from V and 0 bases from J, the gap between germline ends came to 10 bases. This CDR3 is 14 amino acids long. Germline V gives CDR1 SNHLY, CDR2 FYNNEI. The CDR3, as DNA: TGTGCCAGCATGAGGGGTTATAGCAATCAGCCCCAGCATTTT. Protein product: CASMRGYSNQPQHF.

V usage is TRBV11-3 and J usage is TRBJ2-7, with D possibly TRBD1 on 5 matching bases. Germline-derived CDR1 and CDR2 are SGHNT and YENEEA. The germline V and J ends were trimmed by 5 bases and 0 bases, with 17 bases remaining between them. The length of the CDR3 is 16 residues. CDR3 in DNA: TGTGCCAGCAGCCAATCCCAGGGTATCATCTCCTACGAGCAGTACTTC. Its protein is CASSQSQGIISYEQYF. Full variable domain (missing parts from reference TRBV11-3 and TRBJ2-7): EAGVVQSPRYKIIEKKQPVAFWCNPISGHNTLYWYLQNLGQGPELLIRYENEEAVDDSQLPKDRFSAERLKGVDSTLKIQPAELGDSAVYLCASSQSQGIISYEQYFGPGTRLTVT.

The chain combines TRBV6-5 with TRBJ1-6; 8 positions match TRBD1. The CDR3 has 13 amino acids. V shed 6 bases, J shed 5 bases, and the junction held 0 bases outside the gene matches. Germline CDR1 MNHEY, CDR2 SVGAGI. In DNA form, the CDR3 reads TGTGCCAGCAGGGGACAGGATAATTCACCCCTCCACTTT. It codes for CASRGQDNSPLHF.

J is TRBJ2-3 and V is TRBV2; either TRBD1 or TRBD2 may fit D (5 bases each). CDR3 length: 15 amino acids. The ends were cut back, 3 bases at V and 1 base at J, with 11 bases in the middle. Germline values: CDR1 SNHLY, CDR2 FYNNEI. The CDR3 sequence is CASSDSRGGTDTQYF. The CDR3 nucleotides read TGTGCCAGCAGTGACTCGAGGGGAGGCACAGATACGCAGTATTTT. The full variable domain, completed using reference TRBV2 and TRBJ2-3, is EPEVTQTPSHQVTQMGQEVILRCVPISNHLYFYWYRQILGQKVEFLVSFYNNEISEKSEIFDDQFSVERPDGSNFTLKIRSTKLEDSAMYFCASSDSRGGTDTQYFGPGTRLTVL.

The J gene is TRBJ2-3, the V gene TRBV11-3; D not certain. Trimming removed 2 bases at V and 3 bases at J, with 12 bases between. The length of the CDR3 is 15 residues. Germline V CDR1 and CDR2: SGHNT, YENEEA. The CDR3 nucleotides are TGTGCCAGCAGCTTAAGGAGCTTAGGTACAGATACGCAGTATTTT. As protein: CASSLRSLGTDTQYF.

The chain combines TRBV27 with TRBJ1-5; TRBD1 agrees at 8 bases. This CDR3 is built from 14 residues. After removal of 5 bases from V and 5 bases from J, the junction contained 5 bases not matched to a gene. The germline gives CDR1 MNHEY, CDR2 SMNVEV (reference sequence). The CDR3 DNA reads TGTGCCAGCAGTGAAAGGACAGGGCATCAGCCCCAGCATTTT. This gives the protein CASSERTGHQPQHF.

The chain couples TRBV4-1 to TRBJ1-4; a weak D match, TRBD1 (6 bases). V gave up 4 bases and J gave up 8 bases, with 20 bases separating them. Germline V gene data show CDR1 as MGHRA and CDR2 as YSYEKL. The CDR3 extends over 16 amino acids. CDR3 nucleotide sequence: TGCGCCAGCAGCCTCCCTACCCAGGGGAGAGGGGAAAAACTGTTTTTT. It codes for CASSLPTQGRGEKLFF.

V and J are TRBV5-1 and TRBJ1-4; 10 bases fit TRBD1. Germline values: CDR1 SGHRS, CDR2 YFSETQ. Trimming removed 5 bases from V and 8 bases from J; junction bases left unmatched: 3. This CDR3 is 13 amino acids long. Written as DNA, the CDR3 is TGCGCCAGCAGGACAGGGGGCGCCGAAAAACTGTTTTTT. Encoded protein: CASRTGGAEKLFF.

The gene calls are TRBV6-1 and TRBJ1-2, with TRBD1 identical over 12 bases. J gave up 10 bases and V 1 base, and 7 bases lay outside the gene matches. Germline V gene sequence: CDR1 MNHNS, CDR2 SASEGT. This CDR3 contains 15 residues. The CDR3 DNA reads TGTGCCAGCAGTGAAGAGGGACAGGGGGCGCGTCCCTACACCTTC. Encoded protein: CASSEEGQGARPYTF.

The table lists this clone with a few counts. The chain couples TRBV6-1 to TRBJ2-5, with 7 bases matching TRBD1. With V trimmed by 7 bases and J by 2 bases, 7 bases remained unmatched. The CDR3 totals 14 residues. CDR1 and CDR2 (germline): MNHNS, SASEGT. The CDR3 bases are TGTGCCAGCAAACGGGACAGAGCTCAAGAGACCCAGTACTTC. This translates into CASKRDRAQETQYF.

The chain has TRBV7-7 and TRBJ1-3; D is unclear. The germline CDR1 and CDR2 sequences are SSHAT and FNYEAQ (reference sequence). This CDR3 has 16 amino acids. V lost 1 base and J lost 0, with 10 bases in between. CDR3 residues: CASSLVSGISGNTIYF. Here the CDR3 DNA reads TGTGCCAGCAGCTTAGTCTCCGGGATCTCTGGAAACACCATATATTTT.